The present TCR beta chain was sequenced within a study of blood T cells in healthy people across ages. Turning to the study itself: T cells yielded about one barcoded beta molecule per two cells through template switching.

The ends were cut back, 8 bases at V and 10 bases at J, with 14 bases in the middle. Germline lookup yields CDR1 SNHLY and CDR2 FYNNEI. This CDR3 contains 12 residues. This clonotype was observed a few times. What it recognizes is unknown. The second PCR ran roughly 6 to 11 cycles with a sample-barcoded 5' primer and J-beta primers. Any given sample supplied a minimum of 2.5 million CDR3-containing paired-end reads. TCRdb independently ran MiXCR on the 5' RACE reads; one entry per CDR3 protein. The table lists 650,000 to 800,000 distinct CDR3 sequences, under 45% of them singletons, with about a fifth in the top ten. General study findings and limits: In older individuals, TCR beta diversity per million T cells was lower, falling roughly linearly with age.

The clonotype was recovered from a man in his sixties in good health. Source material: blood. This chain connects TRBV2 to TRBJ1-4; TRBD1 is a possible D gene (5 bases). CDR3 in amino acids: CASGVPGGKLFF. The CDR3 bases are TGTGCCAGCGGCGTCCCGGGGGGAAAACTGTTTTTT.